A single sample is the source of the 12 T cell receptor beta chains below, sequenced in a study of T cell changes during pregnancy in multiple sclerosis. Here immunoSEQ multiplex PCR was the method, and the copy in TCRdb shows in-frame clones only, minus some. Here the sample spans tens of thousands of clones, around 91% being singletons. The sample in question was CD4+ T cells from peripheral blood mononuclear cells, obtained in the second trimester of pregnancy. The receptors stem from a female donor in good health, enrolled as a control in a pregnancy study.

CDR3 nucleotide sequence: TGTGCCAGCTCACCCGGAGATATGAACACTGAAGCTTTCTTT. Encoded protein: CASSPGDMNTEAFF. The V call is TRBV18, the J call TRBJ1-1, with D unclear. The V gene's germline CDR1 is KGHSH and CDR2 LQKENI. The CDR3 totals 14 residues. V dropped 3 bases and J dropped 0 bases, with 8 bases sitting between them.

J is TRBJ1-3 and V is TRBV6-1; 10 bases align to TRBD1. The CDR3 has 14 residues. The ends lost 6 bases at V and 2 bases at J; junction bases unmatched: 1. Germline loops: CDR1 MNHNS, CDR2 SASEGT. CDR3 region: CASRGTGAGNTIYF. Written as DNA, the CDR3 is TGTGCCAGCAGGGGGACAGGGGCTGGAAACACCATATATTTT.

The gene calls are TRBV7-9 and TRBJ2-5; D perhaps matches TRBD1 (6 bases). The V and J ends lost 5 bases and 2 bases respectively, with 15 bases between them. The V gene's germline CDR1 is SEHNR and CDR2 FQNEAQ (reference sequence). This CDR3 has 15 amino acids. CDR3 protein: CASSPTQTGQETQYF. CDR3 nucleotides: TGTGCCAGCAGCCCAACCCAGACAGGTCAAGAGACCCAGTACTTC.

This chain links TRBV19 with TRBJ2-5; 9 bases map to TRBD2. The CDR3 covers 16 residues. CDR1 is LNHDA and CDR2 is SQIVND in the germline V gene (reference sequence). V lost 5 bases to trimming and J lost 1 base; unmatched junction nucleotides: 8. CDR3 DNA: TGTGCCAGTAGTGTCAGACTAGCGGTAAGCCAAGAGACCCAGTACTTC. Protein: CASSVRLAVSQETQYF.

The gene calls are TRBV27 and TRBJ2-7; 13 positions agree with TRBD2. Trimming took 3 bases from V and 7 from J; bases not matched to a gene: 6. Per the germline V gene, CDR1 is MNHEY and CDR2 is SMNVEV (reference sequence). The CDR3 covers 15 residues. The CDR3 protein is CASSLGLAGPSEQYF. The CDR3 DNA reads TGTGCCAGCAGTTTGGGACTAGCGGGGCCCTCAGAGCAGTACTTC.

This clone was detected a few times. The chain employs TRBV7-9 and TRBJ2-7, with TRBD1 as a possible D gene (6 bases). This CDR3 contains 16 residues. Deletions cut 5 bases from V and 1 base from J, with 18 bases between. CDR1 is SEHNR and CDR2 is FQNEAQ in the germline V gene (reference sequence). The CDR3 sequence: CASSPKTGTQSYEQYF. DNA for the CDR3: TGTGCCAGCAGCCCTAAAACAGGGACACAATCCTACGAGCAGTACTTC.

CDR3 in amino acids: CASSSGQFANTGELFF. In nucleotides, the CDR3 is TGTGCCAGCAGTTCCGGACAGTTCGCGAACACCGGGGAGCTGTTTTTT. The chain recombines TRBV28 with TRBJ2-2, with TRBD1 as a possible D gene (6 bases). Germline CDR1 and CDR2: MDHEN and SYDVKM. The CDR3 runs to 16 residues. V gave up 4 bases and J gave up 0 bases, with 12 bases separating them.

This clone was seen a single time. CDR3 residues: CASSFGQGVAGELFF. For the CDR3, the DNA is TGCGCCAGCAGCTTCGGACAGGGGGTCGCCGGGGAGCTGTTTTTT. This chain joins TRBV5-1 and TRBJ2-2; 10 nucleotides match TRBD1. J gave up 6 bases and V 2 bases, and 4 bases lay outside the gene matches. The CDR3 has 15 residues. Germline V lookup: CDR1 SGHRS, CDR2 YFSETQ.

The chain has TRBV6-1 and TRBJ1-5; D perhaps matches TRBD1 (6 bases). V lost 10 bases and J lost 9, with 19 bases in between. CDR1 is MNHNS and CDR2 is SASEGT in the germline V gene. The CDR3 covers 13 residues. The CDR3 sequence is CATLEDRLSPQHF. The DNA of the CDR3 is TGTGCCACCCTTGAGGACAGACTTTCGCCCCAGCATTTT.

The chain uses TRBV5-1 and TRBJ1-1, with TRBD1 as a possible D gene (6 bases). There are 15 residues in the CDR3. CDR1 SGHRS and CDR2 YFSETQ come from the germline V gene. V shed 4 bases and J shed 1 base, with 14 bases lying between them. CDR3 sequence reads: CASSRLGQKNTEAFF. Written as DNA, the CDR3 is TGCGCCAGCAGCAGATTAGGACAGAAGAACACTGAAGCTTTCTTT.

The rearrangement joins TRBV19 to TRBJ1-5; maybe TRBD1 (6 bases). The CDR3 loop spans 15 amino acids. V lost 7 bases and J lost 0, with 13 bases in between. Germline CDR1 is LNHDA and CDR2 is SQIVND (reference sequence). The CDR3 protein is CASILDRSSNQPQHF. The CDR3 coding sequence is TGTGCCAGTATCCTGGACAGAAGTAGCAATCAGCCCCAGCATTTT.

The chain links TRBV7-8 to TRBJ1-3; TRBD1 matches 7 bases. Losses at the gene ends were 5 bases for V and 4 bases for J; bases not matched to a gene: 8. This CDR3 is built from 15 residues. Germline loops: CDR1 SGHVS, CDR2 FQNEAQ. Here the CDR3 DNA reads TGTGCCAGCAGCCTACCGGGACAGCGAGGAAACACCATATATTTT. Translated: CASSLPGQRGNTIYF. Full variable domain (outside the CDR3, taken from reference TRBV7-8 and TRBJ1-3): GAGVSQSPRYKVAKRGQDVALRCDPISGHVSLFWYQQALGQGPEFLTYFQNEAQLDKSGLPSDRFFAERPEGSVSTLKIQRTQQEDSAVYLCASSLPGQRGNTIYFGEGSWLTVV.